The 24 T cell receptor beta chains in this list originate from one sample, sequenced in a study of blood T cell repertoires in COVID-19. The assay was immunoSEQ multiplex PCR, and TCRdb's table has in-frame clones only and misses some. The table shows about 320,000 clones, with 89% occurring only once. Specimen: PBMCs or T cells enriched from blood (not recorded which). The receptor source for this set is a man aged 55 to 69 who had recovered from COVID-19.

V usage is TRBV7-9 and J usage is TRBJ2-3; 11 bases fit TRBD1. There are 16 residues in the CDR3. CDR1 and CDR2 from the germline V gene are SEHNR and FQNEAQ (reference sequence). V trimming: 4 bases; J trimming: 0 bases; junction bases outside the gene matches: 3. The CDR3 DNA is TGTGCCAGCAGCTCCAGGGACAGGGGGAGCACAGATACGCAGTATTTT. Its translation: CASSSRDRGSTDTQYF.

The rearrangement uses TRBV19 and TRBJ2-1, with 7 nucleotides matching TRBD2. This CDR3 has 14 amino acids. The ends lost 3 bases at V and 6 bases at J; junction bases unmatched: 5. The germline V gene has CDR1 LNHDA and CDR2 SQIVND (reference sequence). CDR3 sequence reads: CASSMSPGGNEQFF. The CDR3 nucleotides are TGTGCCAGTAGTATGTCCCCGGGGGGCAATGAGCAGTTCTTC.

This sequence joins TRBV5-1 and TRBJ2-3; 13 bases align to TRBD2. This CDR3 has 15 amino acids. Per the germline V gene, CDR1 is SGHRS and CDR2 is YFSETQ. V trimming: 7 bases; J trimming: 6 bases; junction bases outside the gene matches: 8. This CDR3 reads CASGGLAGDGDTQYF. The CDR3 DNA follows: TGCGCCAGCGGCGGACTAGCGGGAGACGGGGATACGCAGTATTTT.

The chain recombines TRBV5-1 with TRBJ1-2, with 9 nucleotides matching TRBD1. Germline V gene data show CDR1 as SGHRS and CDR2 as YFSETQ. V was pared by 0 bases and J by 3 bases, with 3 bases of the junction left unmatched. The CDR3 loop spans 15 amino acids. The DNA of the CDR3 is TGCGCCAGCAGCTTGGCCGGACAGGGGTACTATGGCTACACCTTC. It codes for CASSLAGQGYYGYTF. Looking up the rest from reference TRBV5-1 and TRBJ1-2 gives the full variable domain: KAGVTQTPRYLIKTRGQQVTLSCSPISGHRSVSWYQQTPGQGLQFLFEYFSETQRNKGNFPGRFSGRQFSNSRSEMNVSTLELGDSALYLCASSLAGQGYYGYTFGSGTRLTVV.

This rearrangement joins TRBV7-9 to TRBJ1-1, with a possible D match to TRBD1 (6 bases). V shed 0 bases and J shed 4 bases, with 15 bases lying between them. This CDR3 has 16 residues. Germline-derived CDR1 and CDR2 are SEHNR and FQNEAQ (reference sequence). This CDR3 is CASSLAGAGTGTEAFF. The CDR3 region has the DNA TGTGCCAGCAGCTTAGCGGGGGCAGGAACTGGCACTGAAGCTTTCTTT.

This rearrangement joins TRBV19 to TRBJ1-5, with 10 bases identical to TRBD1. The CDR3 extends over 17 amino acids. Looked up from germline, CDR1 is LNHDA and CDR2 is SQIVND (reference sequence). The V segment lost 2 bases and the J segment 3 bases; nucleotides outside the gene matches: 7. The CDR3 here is CASSIHRDRGPNQPQHF. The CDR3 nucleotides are TGTGCCAGTAGTATACACCGGGACAGGGGTCCCAATCAGCCCCAGCATTTT.

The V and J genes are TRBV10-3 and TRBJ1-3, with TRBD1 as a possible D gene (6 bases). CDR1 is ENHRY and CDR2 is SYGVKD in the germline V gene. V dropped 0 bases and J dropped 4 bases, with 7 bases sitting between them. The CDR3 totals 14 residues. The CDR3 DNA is TGTGCCATCAGTGAGTCGGGACAAGGAAACACCATATATTTT. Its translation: CAISESGQGNTIYF.

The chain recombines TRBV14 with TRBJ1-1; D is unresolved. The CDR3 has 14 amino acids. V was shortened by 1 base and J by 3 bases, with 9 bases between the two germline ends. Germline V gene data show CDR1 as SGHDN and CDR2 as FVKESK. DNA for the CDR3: TGTGCCAGCAGCCAAGGAGGGTTCGACACTGAAGCTTTCTTT. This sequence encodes CASSQGGFDTEAFF.

CDR3 in amino acids: CASSYQASREDEQYF. CDR3 DNA sequence: TGTGCCAGCAGTTACCAGGCGAGTCGGGAGGACGAGCAGTACTTC. This chain connects TRBV7-2 to TRBJ2-7; 7 nucleotides match TRBD2. The CDR3 is made up of 15 amino acids. V lost 6 bases to trimming and J lost 5 bases; unmatched junction nucleotides: 13. Germline V gives CDR1 SGHTA, CDR2 FQGNSA.

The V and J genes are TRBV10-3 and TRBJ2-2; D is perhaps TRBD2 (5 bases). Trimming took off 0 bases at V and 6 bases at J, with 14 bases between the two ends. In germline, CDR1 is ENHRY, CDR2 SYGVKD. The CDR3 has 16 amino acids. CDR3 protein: CAISESSLGAAGELFF. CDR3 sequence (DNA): TGTGCCATCAGTGAGTCCAGTCTGGGAGCGGCCGGGGAGCTGTTTTTT.

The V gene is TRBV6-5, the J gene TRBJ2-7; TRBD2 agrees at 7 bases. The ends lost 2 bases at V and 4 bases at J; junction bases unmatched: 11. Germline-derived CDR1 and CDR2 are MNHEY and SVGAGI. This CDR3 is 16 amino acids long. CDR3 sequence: CASSYVGTSAFYEQYF. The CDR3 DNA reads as TGTGCCAGCAGTTACGTAGGTACTAGCGCCTTTTACGAGCAGTACTTC.

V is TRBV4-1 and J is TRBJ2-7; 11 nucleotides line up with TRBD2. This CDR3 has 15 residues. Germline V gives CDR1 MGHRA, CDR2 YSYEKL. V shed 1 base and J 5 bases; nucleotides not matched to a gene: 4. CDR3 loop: CASSQVLAGDDEQYF. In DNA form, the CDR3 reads TGCGCCAGCAGCCAAGTACTAGCGGGAGACGACGAGCAGTACTTC.

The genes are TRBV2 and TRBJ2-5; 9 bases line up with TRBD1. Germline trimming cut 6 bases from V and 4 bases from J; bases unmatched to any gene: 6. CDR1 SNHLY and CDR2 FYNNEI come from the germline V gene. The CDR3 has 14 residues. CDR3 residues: CASSRDRVVETQYF. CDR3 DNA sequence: TGTGCCAGCAGCCGGGACAGGGTAGTAGAGACCCAGTACTTC.

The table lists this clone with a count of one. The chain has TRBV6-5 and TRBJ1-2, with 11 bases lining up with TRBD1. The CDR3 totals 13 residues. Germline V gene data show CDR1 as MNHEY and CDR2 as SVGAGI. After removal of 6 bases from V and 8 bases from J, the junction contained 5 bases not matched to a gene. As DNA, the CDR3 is TGTGCCAGCAGAACGGACAGGGGGCAAGGCTACACCTTC. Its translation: CASRTDRGQGYTF.

The CDR3 region is CASSPPSQGITGELFF. The CDR3 nucleotides are TGTGCCAGCTCACCACCGAGCCAGGGTATCACCGGGGAGCTGTTTTTT. The chain couples TRBV18 to TRBJ2-2; tentative D call: TRBD1 (5 bases). The CDR3 has 16 residues. V dropped 0 bases and J dropped 4 bases, with 12 bases sitting between them. Germline CDR1 KGHSH, CDR2 LQKENI.

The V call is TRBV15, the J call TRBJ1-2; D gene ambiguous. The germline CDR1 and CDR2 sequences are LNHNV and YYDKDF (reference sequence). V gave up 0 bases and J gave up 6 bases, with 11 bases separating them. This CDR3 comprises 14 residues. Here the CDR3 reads CATSRDLAVDGYTF. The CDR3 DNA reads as TGTGCCACCAGCAGAGATCTAGCGGTTGATGGCTACACCTTC.

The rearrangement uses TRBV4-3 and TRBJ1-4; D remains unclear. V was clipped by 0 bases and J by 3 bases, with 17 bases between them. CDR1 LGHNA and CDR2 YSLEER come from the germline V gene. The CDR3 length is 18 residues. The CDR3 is CASSQERRGSSSNEKLFF. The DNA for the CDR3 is TGCGCCAGCAGCCAAGAGAGAAGAGGCAGCTCATCTAATGAAAAACTGTTTTTT.

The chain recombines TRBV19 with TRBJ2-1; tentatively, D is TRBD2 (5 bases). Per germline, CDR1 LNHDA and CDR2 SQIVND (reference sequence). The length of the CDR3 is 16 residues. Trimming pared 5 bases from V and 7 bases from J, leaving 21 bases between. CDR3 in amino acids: CASSLMLEVEGNEQFF. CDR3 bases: TGTGCCAGTAGTCTGATGCTGGAGGTCGAAGGGAATGAGCAGTTCTTC.

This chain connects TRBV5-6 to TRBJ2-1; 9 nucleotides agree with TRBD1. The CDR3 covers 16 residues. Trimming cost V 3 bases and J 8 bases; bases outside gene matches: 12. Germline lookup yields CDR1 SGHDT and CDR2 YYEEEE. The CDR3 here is CASSWAGTGSKDEQFF. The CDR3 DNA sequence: TGTGCCAGCAGCTGGGCCGGGACAGGGAGTAAGGATGAGCAGTTCTTC.

CDR3 residues: CASSLGASGSGTGELFF. Written as DNA, the CDR3 is TGTGCCAGCAGCTTGGGGGCTAGCGGGAGTGGCACCGGGGAGCTGTTTTTT. The V and J genes are TRBV5-4 and TRBJ2-2; 10 bases are a match to TRBD2. Germline V lookup: CDR1 SGHNT, CDR2 YYREEE (reference sequence). Trimming at V came to 0 bases and at J to 4 bases, leaving 6 bases not matched to a gene. The CDR3 extends over 17 amino acids.

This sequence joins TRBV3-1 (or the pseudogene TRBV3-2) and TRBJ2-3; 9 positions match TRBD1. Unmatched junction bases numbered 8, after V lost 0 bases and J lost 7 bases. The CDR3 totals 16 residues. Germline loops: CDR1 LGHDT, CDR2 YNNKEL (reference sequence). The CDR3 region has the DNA TGTGCCAGCAGCCAAGAAGGGACAGGGTTACAAAATACGCAGTATTTT. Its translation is CASSQEGTGLQNTQYF.

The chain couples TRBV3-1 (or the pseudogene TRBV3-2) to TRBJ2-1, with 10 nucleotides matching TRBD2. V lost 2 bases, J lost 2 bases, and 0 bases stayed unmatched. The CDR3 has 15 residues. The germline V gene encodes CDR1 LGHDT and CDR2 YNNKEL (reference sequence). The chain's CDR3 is CASSQTSGAYNEQFF. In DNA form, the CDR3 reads TGTGCCAGCAGCCAAACTAGCGGGGCCTACAATGAGCAGTTCTTC.

The CDR3 loop reads CASSPGTSGFPETQYF. The CDR3, as DNA: TGTGCCAGCAGTCCAGGGACTAGCGGGTTCCCGGAGACCCAGTACTTC. The V and J genes are TRBV27 and TRBJ2-5; 12 bases agree with TRBD2. The length of the CDR3 is 16 residues. The V segment lost 5 bases and the J segment 5 bases; nucleotides outside the gene matches: 9. The germline CDR1 and CDR2 sequences are MNHEY and SMNVEV (reference sequence).

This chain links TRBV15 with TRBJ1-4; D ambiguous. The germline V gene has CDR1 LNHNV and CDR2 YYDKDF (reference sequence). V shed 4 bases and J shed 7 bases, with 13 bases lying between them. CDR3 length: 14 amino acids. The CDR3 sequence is CATSIYGQVEKLFF. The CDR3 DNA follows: TGTGCCACCAGCATATATGGGCAGGTTGAAAAACTGTTTTTT.